This T cell receptor (beta chain) was recorded in a study of blood T cell repertoires in COVID-19. Study-wide background: Acute and convalescent COVID-19 samples came from the United States, Italy and Spain.

The CDR3 spans 17 residues. Germline CDR1 is MDHEN and CDR2 is SYDVKM. Trimming cost V 7 bases and J 1 base; bases outside gene matches: 15. As originally analysed: Amplification of reference gene primers provided the estimated nucleated cell counts. Generated by immunoSEQ multiplex PCR, the TCRdb table keeps only in-frame clones and is missing some. For V, J and clone size, that table is used; D and trimming come from the DNA. Among some 150,000 clones listed, 88% were seen once. J is TRBJ1-1 and V is TRBV28; TRBD1 aligns across 7 bases. Source material: peripheral blood. The TCR sequence derives from a woman in her fifties or sixties with acute or convalescent COVID-19. CDR3 in DNA: TGTGCCAGCAACTGGGCTAGAGGGGGCTCGAGGAACACTGAAGCTTTCTTT. This translates into CASNWARGGSRNTEAFF.